This TCR beta chain was recorded in a study of identical twins. Points from the study as a whole: Carriage of fewer insertions was seen in abundant cord blood beta clonotypes, whereas memory repertoires showed none. Its conclusions, products of cross-sectional statistical analysis, did not come from following the same donors. The study found excess low generation probability among twin-shared out-of-frame alpha sequences.

A universal primer site was incorporated via template switching, and the cDNA contained unique molecular identifiers. TCRdb passed the 5' RACE reads through MiXCR, listing each CDR3 protein once. Altogether about 660,000 distinct CDR3 sequences are present, about 9.4% being singletons, with the ten largest covering approximately 0.96%. V shed 7 bases and J 0 bases; nucleotides not matched to a gene: 4. Germline CDR1 and CDR2: KGHDR and SFDVKD. The length of the CDR3 is 15 residues. In this sample, this clonotype turned up a few times. Its antigen is unidentified. This same sample was also taken into another study, of yellow fever vaccine responses in identical twins.

The receptor was isolated from a woman between 18 and 30 years old in good health. Sequencing input: PBMCs. The chain is built from TRBV24-1 and TRBJ2-7; 11 nucleotides match TRBD2. CDR3 bases: TGTGCCACCAGCGAAGGGACTAGCGGCTCCTACGAGCAGTACTTC. Translated: CATSEGTSGSYEQYF.